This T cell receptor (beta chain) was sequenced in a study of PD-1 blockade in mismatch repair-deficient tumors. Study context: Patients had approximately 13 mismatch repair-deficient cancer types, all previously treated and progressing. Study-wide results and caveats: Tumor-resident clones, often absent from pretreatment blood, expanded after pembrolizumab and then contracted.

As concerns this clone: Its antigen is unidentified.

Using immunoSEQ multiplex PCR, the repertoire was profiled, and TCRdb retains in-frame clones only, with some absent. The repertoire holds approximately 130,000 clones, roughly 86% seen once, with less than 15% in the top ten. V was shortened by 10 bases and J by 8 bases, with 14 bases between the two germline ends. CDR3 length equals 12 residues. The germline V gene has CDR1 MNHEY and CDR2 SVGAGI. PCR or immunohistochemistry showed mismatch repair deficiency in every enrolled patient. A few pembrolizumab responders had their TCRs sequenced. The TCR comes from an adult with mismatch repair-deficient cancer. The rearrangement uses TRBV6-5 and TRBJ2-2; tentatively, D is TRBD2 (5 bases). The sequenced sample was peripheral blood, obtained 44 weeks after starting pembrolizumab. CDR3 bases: TGTGCCACCCAGGACGAGGGTGGGGAGCTGTTTTTT. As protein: CATQDEGGELFF.